The 23 T cell receptor beta chains below all came from one sample that was sequenced in a study of blood T cell repertoires in COVID-19. Data came from immunoSEQ multiplex PCR; TCRdb stores just in-frame clones and leaves some out. The data show some 110,000 clones, with under 90% seen just once and more than 13% held by the top ten. Material for sequencing was peripheral blood. The source is an older woman with acute or convalescent COVID-19.

The chain uses TRBV5-1 and TRBJ2-5; a weak D match, TRBD2 (6 bases). From germline, CDR1 is SGHRS and CDR2 YFSETQ. The CDR3 extends over 13 amino acids. Trimming shortened V by 4 bases and J by 4 bases, and 11 bases separated the two germline ends. The CDR3: CASSTAGGETQYF. The CDR3 bases are TGCGCCAGCAGCACAGCCGGGGGAGAGACCCAGTACTTC.

The V gene is TRBV7-9, the J gene TRBJ2-7; 16 positions match TRBD2. Germline CDR1 and CDR2: SEHNR and FQNEAQ (reference sequence). The CDR3 runs 18 residues. The ends lost 5 bases at V and 6 bases at J; junction bases unmatched: 13. Written as DNA, the CDR3 is TGTGCCAGCAGCGGGACTAGCGGGAGGGCCCACAATACTGGCGAGCAGTACTTC. The encoded protein is CASSGTSGRAHNTGEQYF.

The CDR3 reads CASSLESGTQYF. CDR3 bases: TGCGCCAGCAGCTTGGAGTCGGGTACGCAGTATTTT. V usage is TRBV5-1 and J usage is TRBJ2-3, with D uncertain. The germline V gene encodes CDR1 SGHRS and CDR2 YFSETQ. The CDR3 loop spans 12 amino acids. The V end was cut by 0 bases, the J end by 8 bases, with 7 bases between.

This rearrangement joins TRBV28 to TRBJ2-2; TRBD1 aligns across 12 bases. CDR1 and CDR2 from the germline V gene are MDHEN and SYDVKM. Unmatched junction bases numbered 8, after V lost 5 bases and J lost 7 bases. This CDR3 is built from 16 residues. The CDR3 DNA sequence: TGTGCCAGCAGTACTCCCGGGACAGGGGGCATCGGGGAGCTGTTTTTT. Amino acid sequence: CASSTPGTGGIGELFF.

The chain couples TRBV27 to TRBJ1-2; 7 bases are a match to TRBD1. This CDR3 spans 16 amino acids. The V and J ends lost 8 bases and 0 bases, in that order; junction bases with no gene match: 12. Germline values: CDR1 MNHEY, CDR2 SMNVEV (reference sequence). The CDR3 nucleotides read TGTGCCAGCCGTCCTCGACAGGGCCCAGCTAACTATGGCTACACCTTC. Protein sequence: CASRPRQGPANYGYTF.

This sequence joins TRBV7-8 and TRBJ1-3; D not certain. CDR3 size: 15 residues. CDR1 is SGHVS and CDR2 is FQNEAQ in the germline V gene. The V end lost 4 bases, the J end lost 4 bases, and 14 bases lay between the germline ends. This chain's CDR3 is CASSSYRRSGNTIYF. The CDR3 region has the DNA TGTGCCAGCAGCTCATACCGGCGGTCCGGAAACACCATATATTTT.

The V call is TRBV18, the J call TRBJ2-1; D might be TRBD2 (6 bases). Germline assignment: CDR1 KGHSH and CDR2 LQKENI. The V end was cut by 0 bases, the J end by 6 bases, with 15 bases between. The CDR3 is made up of 16 amino acids. CDR3 bases: TGTGCCAGCTCACCACCCTTGGGCGGGACGGCCAATGAGCAGTTCTTC. Its translation: CASSPPLGGTANEQFF.

The chain employs TRBV27 and TRBJ1-1; possible D gene TRBD1, 5 bases. The CDR3 is 11 amino acids. CDR1 and CDR2 (germline): MNHEY, SMNVEV (reference sequence). Trimming removed 6 bases from V and 7 bases from J, with 9 bases in between. CDR3 coding DNA: TGTGCCAGCAGGGGGGGACTTGAAGCTTTCTTT. This gives the protein CASRGGLEAFF.

The V and J genes are TRBV20-1 and TRBJ2-7; 8 bases agree with TRBD1. CDR1 is DFQATT and CDR2 is SNEGSKA in the germline V gene (reference sequence). V trimming: 3 bases; J trimming: 6 bases; junction bases outside the gene matches: 7. The CDR3 totals 13 residues. CDR3 nucleotides: TGCAGTGCTAGTACCAGGACAGGGCTCGAGCAGTACTTC. This sequence encodes CSASTRTGLEQYF.

CDR3 nucleotide sequence: TGTGCCAGCAGCTTAGCCGGGACAATCTCCGAGCAGTACTTC. Amino acid sequence: CASSLAGTISEQYF. The chain employs TRBV7-2 and TRBJ2-7, with D possibly being TRBD1 (6 bases). CDR1 is SGHTA and CDR2 is FQGNSA in the germline V gene. V was pared by 0 bases and J by 6 bases, with 12 bases between. This CDR3 spans 14 amino acids.

The genes are TRBV14 and TRBJ1-5; D uncertain. The CDR3 has 13 amino acids. Germline lookup yields CDR1 SGHDN and CDR2 FVKESK. V lost 2 bases to trimming and J lost 4 bases, with 6 bases between them. The CDR3 sequence: CASSQSLNQPQHF. CDR3 nucleotides: TGTGCCAGCAGCCAATCGTTAAATCAGCCCCAGCATTTT. The full variable domain, in which reference TRBV14 and TRBJ1-5 provide the parts outside the CDR3, is EAGVTQFPSHSVIEKGQTVTLRCDPISGHDNLYWYRRVMGKEIKFLLHFVKESKQDESGMPNNRFLAERTGGTYSTLKVQPAELEDSGVYFCASSQSLNQPQHFGDGTRLSIL.

The rearrangement links TRBV28 to TRBJ2-1, with 9 bases identical to TRBD1. The ends lost 1 base at V and 9 bases at J; junction bases unmatched: 7. The CDR3 contains 15 residues. In germline, CDR1 is MDHEN, CDR2 SYDVKM. The CDR3 nucleotides read TGTGCCAGCAGTTTATATGAGACAGGGGGGCGTGAGCAGTTCTTC. Translation: CASSLYETGGREQFF.

The rearrangement links TRBV3-1 (or the pseudogene TRBV3-2) to TRBJ2-3; possibly TRBD1 for D (6 bases). Trimming cost V 6 bases and J 2 bases, with 15 bases left between them. The germline CDR1 and CDR2 sequences are LGHDT and YNNKEL (reference sequence). The CDR3 is 15 residues long. The CDR3 sequence: CASSLTGIVTDTQYF. DNA for the CDR3: TGTGCCAGCAGTCTTACAGGGATAGTCACAGATACGCAGTATTTT.

The V call is TRBV14, the J call TRBJ2-7; tentatively, D is TRBD1 (5 bases). The CDR3 has 15 residues. V lost 1 base and J 5 bases, leaving 15 bases between the germline ends. Germline V CDR1 and CDR2: SGHDN, FVKESK. The CDR3 bases are TGTGCCAGCAGCCAAGGAGCAGGCAGGGCTAACGAGCAGTACTTC. Encoded protein: CASSQGAGRANEQYF.

V usage is TRBV2 and J usage is TRBJ2-2; the D gene is possibly TRBD2 (5 bases). CDR3 size: 14 residues. With 4 bases removed from V and 3 bases from J, the gap between germline ends came to 9 bases. Per the germline V gene, CDR1 is SNHLY and CDR2 is FYNNEI. The CDR3 coding sequence is TGTGCCAGCAGTGCTAGCTCCTACACCGGGGAGCTGTTTTTT. Its translation: CASSASSYTGELFF.

The rearrangement uses TRBV30 and TRBJ2-7; TRBD2 agrees at 11 bases. The V and J ends lost 4 bases and 3 bases, in that order; junction bases with no gene match: 2. The CDR3 is made up of 13 amino acids. The V gene's germline CDR1 is GTSNPN and CDR2 SVGIG (reference sequence). CDR3 coding DNA: TGTGCCTGGACTAGCGGGAGGTTCTACGAGCAGTACTTC. Its translation is CAWTSGRFYEQYF.

The V call is TRBV18, the J call TRBJ1-5, with D uncertain. The V and J ends lost 5 bases and 6 bases respectively, with 17 bases between them. The CDR3 is 15 residues long. Germline V gene lookup returns CDR1 KGHSH and CDR2 LQKENI. For the CDR3, the DNA is TGTGCCAGCTCAGGCACCTCAGGAGCGGGTCAGCCCCAGCATTTT. Protein: CASSGTSGAGQPQHF.

This clone was counted between two and nine times. This rearrangement joins TRBV5-1 to TRBJ1-3; no firm D call. This CDR3 comprises 14 residues. Germline V gives CDR1 SGHRS, CDR2 YFSETQ. V gave up 1 base and J gave up 0 bases, with 5 bases separating them. The CDR3 coding sequence is TGCGCCAGCAGCTTGTCCAGCTCTGGAAACACCATATATTTT. It is translated as CASSLSSSGNTIYF.

The V gene is TRBV5-1, the J gene TRBJ1-2, with 12 bases that match TRBD1. Germline V gene data show CDR1 as SGHRS and CDR2 as YFSETQ. V lost 0 bases to trimming and J lost 6 bases; unmatched junction nucleotides: 6. The CDR3 contains 16 residues. CDR3 sequence (DNA): TGCGCCAGCAGCTTGGAAGCCGGGACAGGGGGCGATGGCTACACCTTC. Its translation is CASSLEAGTGGDGYTF.

The genes are TRBV5-1 and TRBJ1-6; 7 positions agree with TRBD1. After removal of 1 base from V and 8 bases from J, the junction contained 3 bases not matched to a gene. Per the germline V gene, CDR1 is SGHRS and CDR2 is YFSETQ. CDR3 length equals 14 residues. The CDR3 is CASSLPDRDSPLHF. The CDR3 coding sequence is TGCGCCAGCAGCTTGCCAGACAGGGATTCACCCCTCCACTTT.

This rearrangement joins TRBV7-2 to TRBJ2-7; TRBD2 matches at 14 bases. V lost 5 bases, J lost 2 bases, and 11 bases stayed unmatched. The CDR3 has 18 residues. Germline V lookup: CDR1 SGHTA, CDR2 FQGNSA. CDR3 bases: TGTGCCAGCAGCGTACCGGGACTAGCGGGGGCCACAACCTACGAGCAGTACTTC. Amino acid sequence: CASSVPGLAGATTYEQYF.

V and J are TRBV10-1 and TRBJ2-1, with 8 bases identical to TRBD1. Per germline, CDR1 WNHNN and CDR2 SYGVQD (reference sequence). CDR3 length: 18 amino acids. The trim removed 3 bases at V and 2 bases at J, leaving 12 bases unmatched. The chain's CDR3 is CASSDPGQGDSPYNEQFF. In DNA form, the CDR3 reads TGCGCCAGCAGTGACCCTGGACAGGGCGATTCGCCCTACAATGAGCAGTTCTTC.

The table lists this clone with a count of one. The rearrangement joins TRBV4-2 to TRBJ2-7; TRBD2 aligns across 11 bases. After removal of 4 bases from V and 5 bases from J, the junction contained 4 bases not matched to a gene. The CDR3 is made up of 14 amino acids. The germline gives CDR1 LGHNA, CDR2 YNFKEQ. Written as DNA, the CDR3 is TGTGCCAGCAGCCCGGGACTAGCGGTCGACGAGCAGTACTTC. Translation gives CASSPGLAVDEQYF.